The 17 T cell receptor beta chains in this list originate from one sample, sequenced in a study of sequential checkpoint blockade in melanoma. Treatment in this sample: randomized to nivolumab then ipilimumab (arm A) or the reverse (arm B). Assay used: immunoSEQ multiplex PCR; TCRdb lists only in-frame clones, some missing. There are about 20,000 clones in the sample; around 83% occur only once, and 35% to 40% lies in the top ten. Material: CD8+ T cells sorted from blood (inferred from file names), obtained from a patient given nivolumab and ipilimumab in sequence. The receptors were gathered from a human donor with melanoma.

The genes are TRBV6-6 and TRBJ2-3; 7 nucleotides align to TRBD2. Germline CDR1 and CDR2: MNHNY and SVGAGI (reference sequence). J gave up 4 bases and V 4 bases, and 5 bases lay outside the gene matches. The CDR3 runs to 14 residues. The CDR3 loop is CASSWVAGPDTQYF. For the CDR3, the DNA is TGTGCCAGCAGTTGGGTAGCGGGTCCAGATACGCAGTATTTT.

In DNA form, the CDR3 reads TGTGCCAGCAGCTTTTTATCCACTGAAGCTTTCTTT. It specifies CASSFLSTEAFF. The gene calls are TRBV7-9 and TRBJ1-1; D remains unclear. The CDR3 extends over 12 amino acids. V shed 3 bases and J shed 4 bases, with 6 bases lying between them. Germline-derived CDR1 and CDR2 are SEHNR and FQNEAQ (reference sequence).

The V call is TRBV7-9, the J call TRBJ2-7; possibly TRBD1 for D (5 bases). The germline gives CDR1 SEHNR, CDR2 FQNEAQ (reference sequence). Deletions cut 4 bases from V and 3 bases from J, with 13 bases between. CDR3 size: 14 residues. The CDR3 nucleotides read TGTGCCAGCAGCTCAAGGGCCAGGGACTACGAGCAGTACTTC. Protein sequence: CASSSRARDYEQYF.

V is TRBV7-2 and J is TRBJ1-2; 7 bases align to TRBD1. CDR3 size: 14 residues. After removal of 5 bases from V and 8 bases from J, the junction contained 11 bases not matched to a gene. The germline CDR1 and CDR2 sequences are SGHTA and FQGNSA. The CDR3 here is CASSPRGGGGGYTF. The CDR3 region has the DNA TGTGCCAGCAGCCCCCGAGGAGGGGGCGGGGGCTACACCTTC.

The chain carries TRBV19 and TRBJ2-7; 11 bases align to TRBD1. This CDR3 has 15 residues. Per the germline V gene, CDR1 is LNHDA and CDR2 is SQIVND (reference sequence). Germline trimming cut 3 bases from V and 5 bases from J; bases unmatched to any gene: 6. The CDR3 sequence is CASSIGTGGRNEQYF. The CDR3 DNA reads TGTGCCAGTAGTATCGGGACAGGGGGTCGGAACGAGCAGTACTTC.

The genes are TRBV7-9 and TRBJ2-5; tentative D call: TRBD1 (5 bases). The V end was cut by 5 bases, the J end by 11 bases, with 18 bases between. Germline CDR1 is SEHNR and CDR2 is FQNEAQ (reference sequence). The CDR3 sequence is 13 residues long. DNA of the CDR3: TGTGCCAGCAGCCCGGACACCCCGGAAGAGCAGTACTTC. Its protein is CASSPDTPEEQYF.

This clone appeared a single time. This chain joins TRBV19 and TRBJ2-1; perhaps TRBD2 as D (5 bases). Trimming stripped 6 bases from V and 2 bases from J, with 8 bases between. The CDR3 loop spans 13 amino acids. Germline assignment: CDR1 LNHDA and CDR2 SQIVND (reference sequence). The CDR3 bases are TGTGCCAGTAGCCCCGGGACCTACAATGAGCAGTTCTTC. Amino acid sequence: CASSPGTYNEQFF.

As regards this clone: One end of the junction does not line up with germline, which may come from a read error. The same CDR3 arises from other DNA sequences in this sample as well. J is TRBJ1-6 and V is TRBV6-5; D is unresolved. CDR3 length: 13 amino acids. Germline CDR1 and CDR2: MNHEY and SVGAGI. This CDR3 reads CASRSRWNSPLHF. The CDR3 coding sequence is TGTGCCAGCAGATCCAGGTGGAATTCACCACTCCACTTT.

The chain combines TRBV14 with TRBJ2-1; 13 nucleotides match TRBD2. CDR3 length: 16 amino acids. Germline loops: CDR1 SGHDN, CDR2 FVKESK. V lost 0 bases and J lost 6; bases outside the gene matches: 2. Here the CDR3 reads CASSQDRLAGGNEQFF. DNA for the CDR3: TGTGCCAGCAGCCAAGATCGACTAGCGGGAGGCAATGAGCAGTTCTTC.

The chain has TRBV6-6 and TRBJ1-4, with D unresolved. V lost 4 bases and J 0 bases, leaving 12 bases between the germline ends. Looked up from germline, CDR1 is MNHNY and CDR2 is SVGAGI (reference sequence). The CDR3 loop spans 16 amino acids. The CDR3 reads CASSWSFGATNEKLFF. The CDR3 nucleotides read TGTGCCAGCAGTTGGTCCTTCGGTGCAACTAATGAAAAACTGTTTTTT.

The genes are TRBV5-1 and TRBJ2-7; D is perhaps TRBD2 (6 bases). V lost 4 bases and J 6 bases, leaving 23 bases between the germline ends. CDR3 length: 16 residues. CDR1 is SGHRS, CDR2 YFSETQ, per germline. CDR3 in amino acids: CASSPLTTEGLSEQYF. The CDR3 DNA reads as TGCGCCAGCAGCCCCCTAACCACGGAGGGCCTTAGCGAGCAGTACTTC. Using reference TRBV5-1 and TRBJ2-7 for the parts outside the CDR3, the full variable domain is KAGVTQTPRYLIKTRGQQVTLSCSPISGHRSVSWYQQTPGQGLQFLFEYFSETQRNKGNFPGRFSGRQFSNSRSEMNVSTLELGDSALYLCASSPLTTEGLSEQYFGPGTRLTVT.

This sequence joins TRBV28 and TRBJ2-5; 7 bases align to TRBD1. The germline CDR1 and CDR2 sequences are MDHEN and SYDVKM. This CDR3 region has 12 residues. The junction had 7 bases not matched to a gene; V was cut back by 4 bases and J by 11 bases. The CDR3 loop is CASSSTGEEQYF. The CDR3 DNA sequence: TGTGCCAGCAGTTCCACAGGGGAAGAGCAGTACTTC. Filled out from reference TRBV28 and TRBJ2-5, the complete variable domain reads DVKVTQSSRYLVKRTGEKVFLECVQDMDHENMFWYRQDPGLGLRLIYFSYDVKMKEKGDIPEGYSVSREKKERFSLILESASTNQTSMYLCASSSTGEEQYFGPGTRLLVL.

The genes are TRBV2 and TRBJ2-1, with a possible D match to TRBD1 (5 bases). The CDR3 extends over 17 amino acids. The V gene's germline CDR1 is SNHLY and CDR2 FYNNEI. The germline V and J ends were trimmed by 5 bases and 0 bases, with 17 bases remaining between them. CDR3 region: CASSTRRGVSSYNEQFF. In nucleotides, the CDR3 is TGTGCCAGCAGTACCAGAAGGGGTGTAAGCTCCTACAATGAGCAGTTCTTC.

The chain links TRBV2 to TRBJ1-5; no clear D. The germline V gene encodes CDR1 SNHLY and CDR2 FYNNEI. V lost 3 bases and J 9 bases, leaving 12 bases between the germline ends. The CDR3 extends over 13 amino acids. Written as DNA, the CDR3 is TGTGCCAGCAGTGATTACTGGGAGAGGCCCCAGCATTTT. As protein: CASSDYWERPQHF.

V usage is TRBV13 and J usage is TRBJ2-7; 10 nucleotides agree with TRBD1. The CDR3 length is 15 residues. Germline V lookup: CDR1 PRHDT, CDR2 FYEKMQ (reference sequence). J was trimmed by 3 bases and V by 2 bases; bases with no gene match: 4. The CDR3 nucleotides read TGTGCCAGCAGCTTACGGGGACAGGGGATCTACGAGCAGTACTTC. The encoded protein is CASSLRGQGIYEQYF.

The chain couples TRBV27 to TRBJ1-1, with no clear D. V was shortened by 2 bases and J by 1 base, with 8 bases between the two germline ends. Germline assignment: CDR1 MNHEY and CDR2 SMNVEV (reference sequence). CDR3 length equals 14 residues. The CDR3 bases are TGTGCCAGCAGTTTAACCGCCGGGAACACTGAAGCTTTCTTT. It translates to CASSLTAGNTEAFF.

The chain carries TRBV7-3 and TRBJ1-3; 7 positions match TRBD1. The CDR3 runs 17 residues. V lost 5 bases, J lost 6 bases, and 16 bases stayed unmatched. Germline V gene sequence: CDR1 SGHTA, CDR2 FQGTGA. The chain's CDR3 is CASSPGLTGTETNTIYF. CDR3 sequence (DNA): TGTGCCAGCAGCCCAGGCTTGACAGGGACGGAGACAAACACCATATATTTT. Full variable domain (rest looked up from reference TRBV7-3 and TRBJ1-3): GAGVSQTPSNKVTEKGKYVELRCDPISGHTALYWYRQSLGQGPEFLIYFQGTGAADDSGLPNDRFFAVRPEGSVSTLKIQRTERGDSAVYLCASSPGLTGTETNTIYFGEGSWLTVV.